The 2 T cell receptor beta chains below all came from one sample that was sequenced in a study of tumor and adjacent non-tumor tissue in lung cancer. TCRbeta libraries were built with three rounds of nested PCR, modified from ARM-PCR. TCRdb re-analysed the multiplex PCR reads in MiXCR, keeping a single row per CDR3 protein. The table has roughly 120,000 distinct CDR3 sequences, over 75% seen once. The template was RNA from unsorted bulk tissue. The sequenced sample consisted of lung tumor tissue. The receptors here all came from a man in his sixties or seventies with non-small cell lung cancer.

For this clonotype: One end of the junction fails to match germline, which may point to a read error. This chain joins TRBV11-2 and TRBJ2-7; D unclear. Germline CDR1 SGHAT, CDR2 FQNNGV. This CDR3 has 14 residues. The CDR3 sequence is CASSGDCISYDQYF. The CDR3 DNA is TGTGCCAGCAGCGGGGATTGCATAAGCTACGATCAGTACTTC.

This clonotype was found once. The CDR3 does not end in the conserved phenylalanine or tryptophan, so this is likely a read error. V is TRBV6-2 or TRBV6-3 and J is TRBJ2-3; a weak D match, TRBD1 (6 bases). This CDR3 spans 17 amino acids. Germline-derived CDR1 and CDR2 are MNHEY and SVGEGT. The V gene lost 4 bases and the J gene lost 0 bases, with 17 bases spanning the gap. CDR3 loop: CASSSRSGQPSTDTQYI. Written as DNA, the CDR3 is TGTGCCAGCAGTTCGAGATCAGGACAGCCTAGCACAGATACGCAGTATATT.